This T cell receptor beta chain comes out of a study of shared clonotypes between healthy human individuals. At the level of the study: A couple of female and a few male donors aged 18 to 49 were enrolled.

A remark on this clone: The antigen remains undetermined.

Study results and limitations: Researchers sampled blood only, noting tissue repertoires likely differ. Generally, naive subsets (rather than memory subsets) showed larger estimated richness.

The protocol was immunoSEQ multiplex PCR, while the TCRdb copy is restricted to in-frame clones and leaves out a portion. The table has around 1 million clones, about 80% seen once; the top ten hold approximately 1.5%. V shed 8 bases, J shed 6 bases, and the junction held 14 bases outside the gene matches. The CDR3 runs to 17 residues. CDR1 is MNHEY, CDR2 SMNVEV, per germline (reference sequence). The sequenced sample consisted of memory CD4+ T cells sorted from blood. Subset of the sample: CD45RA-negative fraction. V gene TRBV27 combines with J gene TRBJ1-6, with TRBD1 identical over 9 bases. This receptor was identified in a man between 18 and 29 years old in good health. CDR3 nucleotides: TGTGCCAGCGGCCCTCCCCGGACAGGGGTTAGTAATTCACCCCTCCACTTT. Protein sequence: CASGPPRTGVSNSPLHF.